What follows are 11 T cell receptor beta chains derived from one specimen sequenced in a study of Graves' ophthalmopathy and Graves' hyperthyroidism. The study amplified TCR beta CDR3 regions using RNA transcripts. First-round RT-PCR employed HTBI primers, with a second-round multiplex PCR after it. TCRdb re-called the multiplex PCR reads through MiXCR, storing one row per CDR3 protein. The sample has about 700,000 distinct CDR3 sequences, over 40% seen once. Source material: peripheral blood. The receptors come from an adult man with Graves' ophthalmopathy.

The chain is built from TRBV7-9 and TRBJ2-5; D might be TRBD2 (6 bases). This CDR3 has 13 amino acids. V shed 5 bases and J shed 5 bases, with 12 bases lying between them. Germline CDR1 SEHNR, CDR2 FQNEAQ (reference sequence). CDR3 amino acids: CASSPGLFETQYF. CDR3 bases: TGTGCCAGCAGCCCAGGACTATTTGAGACCCAGTACTTC.

The chain has TRBV10-3 and TRBJ1-3; D is unclear. Trimming cost V 10 bases and J 0 bases, with 16 bases left between them. CDR1 and CDR2 from the germline V gene are ENHRY and SYGVKD. This CDR3 has 15 amino acids. As DNA, the CDR3 is TGTGCCAGCGACGCCGGGCCGGTCTCTGGAAACACCATATATTTT. Protein sequence: CASDAGPVSGNTIYF.

The V and J genes are TRBV19 and TRBJ2-2; D unresolved. The germline V gene has CDR1 LNHDA and CDR2 SQIVND (reference sequence). Deletions cut 5 bases from V and 5 bases from J, with 6 bases between. The CDR3 spans 12 residues. CDR3 sequence: CASSYLTGELFF. DNA for the CDR3: TGTGCCAGTAGTTATTTGACCGGGGAGCTGTTTTTT.

The chain uses TRBV29-1 and TRBJ1-4; 8 bases match TRBD1. This CDR3 spans 13 amino acids. CDR1 and CDR2 (germline): SQVTM, ANQGSEA. Trimming took 8 bases from V and 8 from J; bases not matched to a gene: 10. CDR3 sequence: CSSASRTGEKLFF. The CDR3 DNA sequence: TGCAGCTCAGCCAGTAGGACAGGGGAAAAACTGTTTTTT.

The chain uses TRBV5-1 and TRBJ2-5, with 7 nucleotides matching TRBD2. The length of the CDR3 is 16 residues. Germline values: CDR1 SGHRS, CDR2 YFSETQ. V was clipped by 0 bases and J by 1 base; unmatched bases: 6. The CDR3 protein is CASSLGGEGSQETQYF. The CDR3 DNA is TGCGCCAGCAGCTTGGGCGGGGAGGGGTCCCAAGAGACCCAGTACTTC.

This clonotype was counted between two and nine times. The rearrangement links TRBV4-1 to TRBJ2-2, with 9 bases matching TRBD2. This CDR3 has 17 residues. The ends lost 1 base at V and 4 bases at J; junction bases unmatched: 7. Germline CDR1 and CDR2: MGHRA and YSYEKL. CDR3 region: CASSQGLSGRGTGELFF. DNA for the CDR3: TGCGCCAGCAGCCAAGGGCTTAGCGGGAGAGGCACCGGGGAGCTGTTTTTT.

This chain links TRBV29-1 with TRBJ2-2, with D unresolved. This CDR3 region has 11 residues. The V end lost 7 bases, the J end lost 7 bases, and 10 bases lay between the germline ends. The germline gives CDR1 SQVTM, CDR2 ANQGSEA. CDR3 amino acids: CSASAGGELFF. In nucleotides, the CDR3 is TGCAGCGCCTCGGCTGGCGGGGAGCTGTTTTTT.

As DNA, the CDR3 is TGTGCCAGCCTCCGGGAGGGAGCCGAGCAGTACTTC. Translating it yields CASLREGAEQYF. The chain uses TRBV2 and TRBJ2-7; 8 positions agree with TRBD2. V lost 8 bases, J lost 6 bases, and 6 bases stayed unmatched. CDR3 length: 12 amino acids. The V gene's germline CDR1 is SNHLY and CDR2 FYNNEI.

On this clonotype itself: A much bigger clone sits one base away, suggesting this may be a read error. The chain combines TRBV20-1 with TRBJ2-7, with D perhaps assigned TRBD1 or TRBD2 (5 bases each). CDR1 and CDR2 (germline): DFQATT, SNEGSKA (reference sequence). This CDR3 contains 14 residues. CDR3 in amino acids: CSARDREGSYEQHF. The CDR3 bases are TGCAGTGCTAGAGATCGCGAGGGGTCCTACGAGCAGCACTTC.

This clonotype was counted only a few times. V gene TRBV14 combines with J gene TRBJ2-2, with no clear D. In germline, CDR1 is SGHDN, CDR2 FVKESK. This CDR3 region has 13 residues. With 4 bases removed from V and 4 bases from J, the gap between germline ends came to 7 bases. CDR3 nucleotide sequence: TGTGCCAGCAGCCCAGTTTCCACCGGGGAGCTGTTTTTT. Translating gives CASSPVSTGELFF.

This clonotype appeared many times. This rearrangement joins TRBV19 to TRBJ1-2; TRBD1 matches at 8 bases. Looked up from germline, CDR1 is LNHDA and CDR2 is SQIVND (reference sequence). V lost 2 bases, J lost 8 bases, and 13 bases stayed unmatched. CDR3 size: 16 residues. CDR3 bases: TGTGCCAGTAGTATAAGTGGGTTGGAGACAGGGGACGGCTACACCTTC. Residues: CASSISGLETGDGYTF.